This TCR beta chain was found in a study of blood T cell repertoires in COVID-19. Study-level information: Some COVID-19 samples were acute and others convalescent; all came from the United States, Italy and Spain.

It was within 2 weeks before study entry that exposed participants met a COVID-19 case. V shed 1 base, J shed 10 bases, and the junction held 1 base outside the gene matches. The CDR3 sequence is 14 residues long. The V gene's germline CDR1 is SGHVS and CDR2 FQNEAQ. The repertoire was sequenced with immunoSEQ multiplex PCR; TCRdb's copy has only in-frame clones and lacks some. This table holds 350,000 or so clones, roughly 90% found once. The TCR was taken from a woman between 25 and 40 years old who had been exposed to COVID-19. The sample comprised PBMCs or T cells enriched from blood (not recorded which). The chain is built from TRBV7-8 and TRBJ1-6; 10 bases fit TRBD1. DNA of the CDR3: TGTGCCAGCAGCTTAGAGGACAGGGGGTCACCCCTCCACTTT. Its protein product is CASSLEDRGSPLHF.